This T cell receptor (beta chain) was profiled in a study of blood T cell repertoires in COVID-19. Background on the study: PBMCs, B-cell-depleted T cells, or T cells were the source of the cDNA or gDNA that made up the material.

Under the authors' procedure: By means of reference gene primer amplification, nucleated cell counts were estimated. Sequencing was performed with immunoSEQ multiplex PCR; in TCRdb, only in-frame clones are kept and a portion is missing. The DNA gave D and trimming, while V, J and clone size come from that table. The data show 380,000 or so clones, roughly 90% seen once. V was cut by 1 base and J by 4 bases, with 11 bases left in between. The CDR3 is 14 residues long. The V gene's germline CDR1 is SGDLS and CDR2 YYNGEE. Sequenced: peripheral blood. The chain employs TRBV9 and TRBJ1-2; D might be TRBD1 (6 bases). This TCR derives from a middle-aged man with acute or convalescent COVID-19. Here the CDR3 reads CASSVSGGAYGYTF. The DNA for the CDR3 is TGTGCCAGCAGCGTATCTGGGGGGGCCTATGGCTACACCTTC.